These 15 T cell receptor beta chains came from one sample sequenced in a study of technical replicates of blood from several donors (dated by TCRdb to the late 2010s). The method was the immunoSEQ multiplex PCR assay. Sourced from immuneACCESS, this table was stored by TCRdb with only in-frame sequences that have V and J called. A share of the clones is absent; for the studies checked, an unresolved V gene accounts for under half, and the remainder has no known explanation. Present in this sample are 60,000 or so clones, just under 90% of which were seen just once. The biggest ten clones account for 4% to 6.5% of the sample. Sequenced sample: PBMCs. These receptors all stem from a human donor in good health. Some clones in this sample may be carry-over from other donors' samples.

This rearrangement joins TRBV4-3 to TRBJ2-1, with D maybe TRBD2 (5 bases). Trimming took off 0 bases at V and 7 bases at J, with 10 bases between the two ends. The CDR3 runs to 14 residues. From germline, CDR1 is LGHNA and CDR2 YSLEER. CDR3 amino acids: CASSQDLTRNEQFF. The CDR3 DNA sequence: TGCGCCAGCAGCCAAGACCTCACTAGGAATGAGCAGTTCTTC.

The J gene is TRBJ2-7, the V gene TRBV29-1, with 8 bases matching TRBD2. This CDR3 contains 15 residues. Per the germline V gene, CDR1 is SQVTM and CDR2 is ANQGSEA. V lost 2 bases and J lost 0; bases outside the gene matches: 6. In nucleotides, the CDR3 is TGCAGCGTTGAATTACTAGCGGATAGCTCCTACGAGCAGTACTTC. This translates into CSVELLADSSYEQYF.

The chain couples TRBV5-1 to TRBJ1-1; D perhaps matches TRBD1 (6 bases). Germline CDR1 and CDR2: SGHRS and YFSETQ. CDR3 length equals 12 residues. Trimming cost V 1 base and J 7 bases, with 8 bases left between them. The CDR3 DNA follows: TGCGCCAGCAGCTTGAGGGGGAGTGAAGCTTTCTTT. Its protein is CASSLRGSEAFF.

DNA of the CDR3: TGTGCCAGCTCAGCGGACAGTTCCACTGAAGCTTTCTTT. Encoded protein: CASSADSSTEAFF. The chain uses TRBV18 and TRBJ1-1; a possible D gene is TRBD1 (6 bases). CDR3 length equals 13 residues. Trimming removed 5 bases at V and 4 bases at J, with 11 bases between. The germline V gene encodes CDR1 KGHSH and CDR2 LQKENI.

The CDR3 DNA sequence: TGTGCCAGCAGTTTTACGGGCAATCAGCCCCAGCATTTT. Amino acids: CASSFTGNQPQHF. The chain links TRBV27 to TRBJ1-5; no firm D call. Trimming took off 3 bases at V and 2 bases at J, with 5 bases between the two ends. The length of the CDR3 is 13 residues. Per germline, CDR1 MNHEY and CDR2 SMNVEV (reference sequence).

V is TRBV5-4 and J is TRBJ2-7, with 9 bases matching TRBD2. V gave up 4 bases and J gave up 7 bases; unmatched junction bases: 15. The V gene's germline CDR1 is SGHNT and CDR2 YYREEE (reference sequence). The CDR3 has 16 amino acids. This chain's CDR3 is CASSPGFGVAGVEQYF. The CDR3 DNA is TGTGCCAGCAGCCCGGGATTTGGAGTAGCGGGAGTGGAGCAGTACTTC.

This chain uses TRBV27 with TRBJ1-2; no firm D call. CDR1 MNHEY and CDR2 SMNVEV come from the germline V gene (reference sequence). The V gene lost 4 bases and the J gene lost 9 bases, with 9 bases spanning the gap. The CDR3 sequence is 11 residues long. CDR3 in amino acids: CASSSGSSYTF. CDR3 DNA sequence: TGTGCCAGCAGTTCGGGTTCGAGCTACACCTTC.

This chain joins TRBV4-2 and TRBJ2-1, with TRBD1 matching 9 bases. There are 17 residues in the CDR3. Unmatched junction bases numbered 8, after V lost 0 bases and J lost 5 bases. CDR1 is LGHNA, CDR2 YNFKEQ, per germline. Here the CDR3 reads CASSQELRTGDNNEQFF. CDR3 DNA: TGTGCCAGCAGCCAAGAACTTCGGACAGGGGACAACAATGAGCAGTTCTTC.

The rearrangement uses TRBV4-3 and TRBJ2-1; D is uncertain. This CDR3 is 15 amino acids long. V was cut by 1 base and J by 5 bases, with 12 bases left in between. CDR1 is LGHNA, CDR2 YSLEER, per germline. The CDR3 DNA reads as TGCGCCAGCAGCCAAGCGTATACATCCCACAATGAGCAGTTCTTC. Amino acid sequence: CASSQAYTSHNEQFF.

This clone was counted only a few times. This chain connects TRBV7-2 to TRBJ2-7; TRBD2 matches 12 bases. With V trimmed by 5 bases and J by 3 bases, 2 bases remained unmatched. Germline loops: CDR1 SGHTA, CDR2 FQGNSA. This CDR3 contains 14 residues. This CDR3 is CASSLTSGSYEQYF. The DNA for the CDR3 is TGTGCCAGCAGCCTGACTAGCGGGAGCTACGAGCAGTACTTC.

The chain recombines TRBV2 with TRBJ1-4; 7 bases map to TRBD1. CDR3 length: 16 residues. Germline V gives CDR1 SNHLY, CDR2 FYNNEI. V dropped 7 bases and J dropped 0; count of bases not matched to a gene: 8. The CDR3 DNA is TGTGCCAGCAACCGACAGGGACGACCAACTAATGAAAAACTGTTTTTT. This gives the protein CASNRQGRPTNEKLFF.

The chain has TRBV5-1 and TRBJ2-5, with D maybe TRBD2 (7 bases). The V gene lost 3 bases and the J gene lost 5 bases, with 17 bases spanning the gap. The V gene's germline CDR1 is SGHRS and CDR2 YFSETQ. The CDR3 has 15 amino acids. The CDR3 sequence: CASSSGLGGGETQYF. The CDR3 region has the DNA TGCGCCAGCAGCTCTGGACTAGGAGGGGGGGAGACCCAGTACTTC.

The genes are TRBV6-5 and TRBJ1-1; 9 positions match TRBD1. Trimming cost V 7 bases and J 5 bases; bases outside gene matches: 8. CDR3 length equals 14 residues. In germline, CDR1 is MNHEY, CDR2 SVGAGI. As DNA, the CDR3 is TGTGCCAGCATGGGACGGGACAGGGTAACTGAAGCTTTCTTT. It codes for CASMGRDRVTEAFF.

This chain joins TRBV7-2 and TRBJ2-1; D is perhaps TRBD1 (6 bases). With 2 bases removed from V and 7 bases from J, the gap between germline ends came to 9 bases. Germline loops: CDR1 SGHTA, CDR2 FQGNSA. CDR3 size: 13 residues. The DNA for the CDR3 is TGTGCCAGCAGCTTAAACAGGGCGAATGAGCAGTTCTTC. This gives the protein CASSLNRANEQFF.

CDR3 in DNA: TGTGCCAGCAGCTTATACATTGGCGGTACCTACGAGCAGTACTTC. This translates into CASSLYIGGTYEQYF. The gene calls are TRBV7-2 and TRBJ2-7; D gene ambiguous. V lost 2 bases and J 2 bases, leaving 13 bases between the germline ends. CDR1 and CDR2 from the germline V gene are SGHTA and FQGNSA. The CDR3 has 15 residues.